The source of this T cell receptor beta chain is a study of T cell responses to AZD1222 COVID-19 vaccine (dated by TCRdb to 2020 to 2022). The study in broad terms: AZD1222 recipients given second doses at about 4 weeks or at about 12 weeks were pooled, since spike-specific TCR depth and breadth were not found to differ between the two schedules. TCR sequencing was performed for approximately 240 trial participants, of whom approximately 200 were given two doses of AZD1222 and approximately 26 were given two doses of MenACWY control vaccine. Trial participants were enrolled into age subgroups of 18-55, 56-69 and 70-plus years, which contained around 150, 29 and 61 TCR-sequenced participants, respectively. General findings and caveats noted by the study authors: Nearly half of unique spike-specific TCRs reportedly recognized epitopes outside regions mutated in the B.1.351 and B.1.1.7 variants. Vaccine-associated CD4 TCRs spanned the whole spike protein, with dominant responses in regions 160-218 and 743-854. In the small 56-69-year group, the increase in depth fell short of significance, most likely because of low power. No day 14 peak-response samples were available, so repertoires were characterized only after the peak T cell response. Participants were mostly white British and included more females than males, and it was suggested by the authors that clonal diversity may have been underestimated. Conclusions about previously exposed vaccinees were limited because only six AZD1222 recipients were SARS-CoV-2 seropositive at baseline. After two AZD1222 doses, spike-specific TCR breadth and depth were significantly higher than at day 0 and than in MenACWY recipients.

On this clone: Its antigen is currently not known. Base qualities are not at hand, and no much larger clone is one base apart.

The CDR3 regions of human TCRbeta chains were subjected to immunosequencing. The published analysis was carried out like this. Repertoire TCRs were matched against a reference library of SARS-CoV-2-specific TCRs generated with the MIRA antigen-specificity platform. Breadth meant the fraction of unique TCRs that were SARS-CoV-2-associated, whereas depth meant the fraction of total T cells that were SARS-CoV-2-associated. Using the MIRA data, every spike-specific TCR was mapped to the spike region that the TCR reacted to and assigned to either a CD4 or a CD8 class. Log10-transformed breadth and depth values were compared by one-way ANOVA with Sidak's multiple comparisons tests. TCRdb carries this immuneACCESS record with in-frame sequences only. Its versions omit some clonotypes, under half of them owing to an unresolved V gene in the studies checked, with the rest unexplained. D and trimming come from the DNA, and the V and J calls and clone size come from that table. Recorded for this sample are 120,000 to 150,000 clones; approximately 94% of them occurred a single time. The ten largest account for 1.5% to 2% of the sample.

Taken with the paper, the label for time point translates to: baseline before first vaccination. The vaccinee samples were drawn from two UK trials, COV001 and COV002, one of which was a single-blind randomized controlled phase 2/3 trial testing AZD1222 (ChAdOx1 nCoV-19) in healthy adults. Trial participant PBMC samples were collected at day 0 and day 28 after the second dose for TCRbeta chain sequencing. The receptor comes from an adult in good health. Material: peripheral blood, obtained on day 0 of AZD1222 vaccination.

The DNA is as follows: TGCAGTGCTACCGGACCTTATGGCTACACCTTC. The translation is CSATGPYGYTF. Recombination linked TRBV20-1 to TRBJ1-2, with the D gene not confidently named. In the germline V gene (reference sequence), CDR1 corresponds to DFQATT and CDR2 to SNEGSKA. The CDR3 runs 11 amino acids, cysteine and phenylalanine included. The only DNA kept is the CDR3, 33 bases in frame from the first base. V gives up 4 bases and J gives up 5 bases, and the segment between their germline ends measures 8 bases.